This T cell receptor (beta chain) emerged from a study of blood T cell repertoires in COVID-19. CDR3 size: 16 residues. Germline V gene data show CDR1 as SGHAT and CDR2 as FQNNGV. J was trimmed by 2 bases and V by 5 bases; bases with no gene match: 6. Clones were sequenced by immunoSEQ multiplex PCR, and TCRdb holds only the in-frame ones, with some missing. The sample yields under 150,000 clones, 85% to 90% seen once. The clonotype comes from a woman between 55 and 75 years old with active COVID-19. Specimen: peripheral blood. This chain uses TRBV11-2 with TRBJ2-7; 13 bases fit TRBD2. The CDR3 is CASSPLGTSGTYEQYF. CDR3 DNA: TGTGCCAGCAGCCCACTAGGGACTAGCGGGACCTACGAGCAGTACTTC. The full variable domain, completed using reference TRBV11-2 and TRBJ2-7, is EAGVAQSPRYKIIEKRQSVAFWCNPISGHATLYWYQQILGQGPKLLIQFQNNGVVDDSQLPKDRFSAERLKGVDSTLKIQPAKLEDSAVYLCASSPLGTSGTYEQYFGPGTRLTVT.